This T cell receptor (beta chain) is from a study of shared clonotypes between healthy human individuals. As to this clone: The antigen is not known.

Recent acute infections and vaccinations were absent in the healthy HIV-negative adult donors. This table comes from immunoSEQ multiplex PCR, and its TCRdb copy is limited to in-frame clones, with some not included. Found here are roughly 1.4 million clones, less than 99% of them singletons; the top ten hold around 0.38%. General study findings and limits: Non-shared clonotypes were found to have lower generation probabilities than the clonotypes that were shared by all four of the sorted-subset donors.

V shed 0 bases and J shed 5 bases, with 10 bases lying between them. In germline, CDR1 is SGHDN, CDR2 FVKESK. The CDR3 loop spans 15 amino acids. The receptor was derived from a man under 40 in good health. Sequenced input: naive CD4+ T cells sorted from blood. This sample's subset: CD45RA+ positively selected. The J gene is TRBJ2-2, the V gene TRBV14; D unclear. The CDR3 DNA reads as TGTGCCAGCAGCCAAGATGGGATGCGGACCGGGGAGCTGTTTTTT. Its protein product is CASSQDGMRTGELFF.